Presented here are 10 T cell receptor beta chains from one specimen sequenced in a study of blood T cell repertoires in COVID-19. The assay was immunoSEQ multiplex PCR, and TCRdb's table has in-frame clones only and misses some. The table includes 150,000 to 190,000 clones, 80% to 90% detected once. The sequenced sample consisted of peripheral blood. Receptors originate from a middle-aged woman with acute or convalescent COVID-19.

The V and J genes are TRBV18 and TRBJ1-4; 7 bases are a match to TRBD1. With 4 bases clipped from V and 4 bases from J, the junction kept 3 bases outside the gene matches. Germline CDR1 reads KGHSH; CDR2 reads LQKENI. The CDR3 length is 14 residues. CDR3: CASSRDRHNEKLFF. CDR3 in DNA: TGTGCCAGCTCACGGGACAGACATAATGAAAAACTGTTTTTT.

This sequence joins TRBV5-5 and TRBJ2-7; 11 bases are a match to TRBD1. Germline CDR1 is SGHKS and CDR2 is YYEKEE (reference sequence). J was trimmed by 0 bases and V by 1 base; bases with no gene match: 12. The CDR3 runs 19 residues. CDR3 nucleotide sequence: TGTGCCAGCAGCTTGCTCCGGGACAGGGGGTGGGTATACTCCTACGAGCAGTACTTC. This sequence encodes CASSLLRDRGWVYSYEQYF.

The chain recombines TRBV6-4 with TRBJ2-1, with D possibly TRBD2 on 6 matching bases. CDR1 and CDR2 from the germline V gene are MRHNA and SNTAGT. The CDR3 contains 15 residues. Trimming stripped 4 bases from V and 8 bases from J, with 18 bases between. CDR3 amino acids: CASSARPSALDEQFF. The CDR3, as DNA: TGTGCCAGCAGTGCAAGGCCTAGCGCCCTGGATGAGCAGTTCTTC.

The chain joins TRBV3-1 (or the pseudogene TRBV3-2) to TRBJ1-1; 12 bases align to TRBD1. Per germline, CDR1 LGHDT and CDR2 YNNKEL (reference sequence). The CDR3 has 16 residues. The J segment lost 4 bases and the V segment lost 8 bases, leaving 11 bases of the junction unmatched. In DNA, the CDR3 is TGTGCCAGCGACACGGGACAGGGGGCCGTGGGCACTGAAGCTTTCTTT. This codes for CASDTGQGAVGTEAFF.

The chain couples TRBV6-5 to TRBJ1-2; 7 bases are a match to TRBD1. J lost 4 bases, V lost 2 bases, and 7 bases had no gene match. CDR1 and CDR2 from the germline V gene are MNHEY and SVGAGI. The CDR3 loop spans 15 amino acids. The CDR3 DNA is TGTGCCAGCAGTTACAACAGGGGACAGTTCTATGGCTACACCTTC. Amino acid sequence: CASSYNRGQFYGYTF.

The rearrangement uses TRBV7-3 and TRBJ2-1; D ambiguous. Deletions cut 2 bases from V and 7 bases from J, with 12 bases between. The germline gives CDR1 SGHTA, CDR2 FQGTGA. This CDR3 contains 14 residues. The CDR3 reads CASSLAPGPNEQFF. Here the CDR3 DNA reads TGTGCCAGCAGCTTAGCTCCGGGTCCGAATGAGCAGTTCTTC.

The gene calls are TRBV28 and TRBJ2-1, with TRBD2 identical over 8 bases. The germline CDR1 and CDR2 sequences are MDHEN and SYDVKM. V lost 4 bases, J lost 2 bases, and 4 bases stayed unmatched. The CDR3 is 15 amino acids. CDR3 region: CASSSPGRAYNEQFF. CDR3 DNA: TGTGCCAGCAGTTCCCCCGGGAGGGCCTACAATGAGCAGTTCTTC.

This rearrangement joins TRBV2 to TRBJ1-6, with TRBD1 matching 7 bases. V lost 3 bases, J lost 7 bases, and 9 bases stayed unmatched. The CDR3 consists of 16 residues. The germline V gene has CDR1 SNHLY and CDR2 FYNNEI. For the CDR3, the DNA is TGTGCCAGCAGTGACGCCTTAACAGGGGTAAATTCACCCCTCCACTTT. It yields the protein CASSDALTGVNSPLHF.

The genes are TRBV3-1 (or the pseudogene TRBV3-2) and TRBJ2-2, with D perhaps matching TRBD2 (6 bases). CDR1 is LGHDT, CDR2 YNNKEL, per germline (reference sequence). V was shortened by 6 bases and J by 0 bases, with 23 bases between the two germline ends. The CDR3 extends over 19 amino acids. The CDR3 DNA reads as TGTGCCAGCAGGACGCAAAAATGGGGGACTGAATCGAACACCGGGGAGCTGTTTTTT. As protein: CASRTQKWGTESNTGELFF.

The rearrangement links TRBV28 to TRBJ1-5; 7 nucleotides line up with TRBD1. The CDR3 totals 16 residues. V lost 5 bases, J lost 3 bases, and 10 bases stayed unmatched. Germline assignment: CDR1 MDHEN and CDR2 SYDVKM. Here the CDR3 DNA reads TGTGCCAGCAGTCCCCGACAGGGAGGAACCAATCAGCCCCAGCATTTT. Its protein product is CASSPRQGGTNQPQHF. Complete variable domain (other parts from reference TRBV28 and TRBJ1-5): DVKVTQSSRYLVKRTGEKVFLECVQDMDHENMFWYRQDPGLGLRLIYFSYDVKMKEKGDIPEGYSVSREKKERFSLILESASTNQTSMYLCASSPRQGGTNQPQHFGDGTRLSIL.